The rows below give T cell receptor beta chains drawn from one sample of a study of CD8+ T cells in alopecia areata. Measured with immunoSEQ multiplex PCR; TCRdb has only the in-frame clones, and not every one. The table records over 200,000 clones, approximately 61% of them present only once. This specimen was CD4+ T cells sorted from blood, taken at week 0. The receptors shown here come from a human donor with alopecia areata. CDR3s include the opening cysteine and the closing phenylalanine or tryptophan. D genes are given only for firm matches. Clone size is shown for a subset of rows, as once, few, many or a class of expanded clone.

j_gene | d_gene | abundance | v_gene | CDR3aa | CDR3nt
TRBJ2-2 | - | - | TRBV19 | CASSYRGSRTGELFF | TGTGCCAGTAGCTACCGGGGGAGCCGAACCGGGGAGCTGTTTTTT
TRBJ2-1 | TRBD1 | once | TRBV29-1 | CSGVQGANEQFF | TGCAGCGGGGTACAGGGGGCCAATGAGCAGTTCTTC
TRBJ1-1 | TRBD1 | - | TRBV6-5 | CASSPTGPNTEAFF | TGTGCCAGCAGCCCGACAGGGCCAAACACTGAAGCTTTCTTT
TRBJ1-2 | - | few | TRBV5-1 | CASSLTVLYGYTF | TGCGCCAGCAGCTTGACGGTACTCTATGGCTACACCTTC
TRBJ1-5 | TRBD1 | - | TRBV7-9 | CASSLIKLTGGYSNQPQHF | TGTGCCAGCAGCTTAATAAAATTGACAGGGGGGTATAGCAATCAGCCCCAGCATTTT
TRBJ2-4 | TRBD1 | - | TRBV10-3 | CAISDNRGNIQYF | TGTGCCATCAGTGATAACAGGGGGAACATTCAGTACTTC
TRBJ2-7 | TRBD2 | few | TRBV9 | CASSVGLAGGPGEQYF | TGTGCCAGCAGCGTAGGACTAGCGGGAGGGCCTGGAGAGCAGTACTTC
TRBJ2-1 | TRBD2 | - | TRBV6-6 | CASSPGREAYNEQFF | TGTGCCAGCAGCCCCGGGCGGGAGGCCTACAATGAGCAGTTCTTC
TRBJ1-2 | TRBD1 | once | TRBV27 | CASSVRGPYGYTF | TGTGCCAGCAGTGTTAGGGGGCCCTATGGCTACACCTTC
TRBJ2-3 | TRBD2 | - | TRBV7-3 | CGQRDSDTQYF | TGTGGGCAGCGGGACTCAGATACGCAGTATTTT
TRBJ1-4 | - | once | TRBV4-1 | CATKDEGGLINEKLFF | TGCGCCACCAAGGACGAGGGGGGCCTGATTAATGAAAAACTGTTTTTT
TRBJ2-3 | - | - | TRBV19 | CASRDSFYTDTQYF | TGTGCCAGTCGAGACAGCTTTTACACAGATACGCAGTATTTT
TRBJ2-1 | - | - | TRBV2 | CASSEGHYNEQFF | TGTGCCAGCAGTGAGGGACACTACAATGAGCAGTTCTTC
TRBJ1-2 | - | - | TRBV19 | CASSIVGDFYGYTF | TGTGCCAGTAGTATAGTGGGGGACTTCTATGGCTACACCTTC